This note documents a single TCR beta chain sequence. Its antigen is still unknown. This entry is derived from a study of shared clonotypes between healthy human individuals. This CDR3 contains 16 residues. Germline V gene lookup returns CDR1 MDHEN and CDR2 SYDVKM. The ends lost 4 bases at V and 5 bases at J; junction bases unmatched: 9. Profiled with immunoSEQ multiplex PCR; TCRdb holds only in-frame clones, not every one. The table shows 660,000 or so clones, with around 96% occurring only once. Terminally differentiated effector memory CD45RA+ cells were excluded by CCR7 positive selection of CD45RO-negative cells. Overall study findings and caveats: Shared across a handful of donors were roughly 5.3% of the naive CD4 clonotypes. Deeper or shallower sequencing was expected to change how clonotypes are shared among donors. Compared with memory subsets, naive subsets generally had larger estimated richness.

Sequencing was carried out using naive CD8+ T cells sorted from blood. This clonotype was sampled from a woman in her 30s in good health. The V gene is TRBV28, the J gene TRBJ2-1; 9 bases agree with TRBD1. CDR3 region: CASSSPGTGSDNEQFF. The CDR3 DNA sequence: TGTGCCAGCAGTTCTCCCGGGACAGGGTCCGACAATGAGCAGTTCTTC.